Below are 30 T cell receptor beta chains sequenced from a single sample in a study of blood T cell repertoires in COVID-19. The table came from immunoSEQ multiplex PCR; TCRdb's copy has only in-frame clones and leaves some out. This table holds 110,000 to 150,000 clones, almost 80% found once. Material for sequencing was peripheral blood. The receptors come from a man in his fifties with active or convalescent COVID-19.

The chain uses TRBV28 and TRBJ2-5, with a possible D match to TRBD2 (5 bases). The V end was cut by 5 bases, the J end by 5 bases, with 6 bases between. Germline V lookup: CDR1 MDHEN, CDR2 SYDVKM. CDR3 length equals 11 residues. Here the CDR3 DNA reads TGTGCCAGCAGTCGAGGGGAGACCCAGTACTTC. Protein product: CASSRGETQYF.

This chain connects TRBV5-4 to TRBJ2-3; tentatively, D is TRBD2 (6 bases). Per germline, CDR1 SGHNT and CDR2 YYREEE (reference sequence). V was pared by 2 bases and J by 2 bases, with 21 bases between. This CDR3 spans 18 amino acids. This CDR3 is CASSLMGTSGGDTDTQYF. The CDR3, as DNA: TGTGCCAGCAGCTTAATGGGTACGTCGGGCGGGGACACAGATACGCAGTATTTT.

This sequence joins TRBV7-9 and TRBJ1-1, with a possible D match to TRBD1 (5 bases). This CDR3 has 16 residues. Germline CDR1 reads SEHNR; CDR2 reads FQNEAQ (reference sequence). Trimming left V 5 bases short and J 0 bases short, with 16 bases between. The CDR3 reads CASSLIGTGMNTEAFF. For the CDR3, the DNA is TGTGCCAGCAGCCTGATCGGGACTGGCATGAACACTGAAGCTTTCTTT.

The V and J genes are TRBV28 and TRBJ2-3; D is unclear. Germline lookup yields CDR1 MDHEN and CDR2 SYDVKM. The CDR3 has 14 residues. Trimming pared 8 bases from V and 0 bases from J, leaving 12 bases between. CDR3 sequence reads: CASYQAPSTDTQYF. The DNA of the CDR3 is TGTGCCAGCTATCAGGCGCCTAGCACAGATACGCAGTATTTT. The full variable domain, rest sourced from reference TRBV28 and TRBJ2-3, is DVKVTQSSRYLVKRTGEKVFLECVQDMDHENMFWYRQDPGLGLRLIYFSYDVKMKEKGDIPEGYSVSREKKERFSLILESASTNQTSMYLCASYQAPSTDTQYFGPGTRLTVL.

This sequence joins TRBV14 and TRBJ2-7, with a possible D match to TRBD2 (5 bases). V was shortened by 0 bases and J by 4 bases, with 10 bases between the two germline ends. Germline CDR1 reads SGHDN; CDR2 reads FVKESK. The CDR3 length is 14 residues. As DNA, the CDR3 is TGTGCCAGCAGCCAAGATTTTTGGGAGTACGAGCAGTACTTC. Translated, it gives CASSQDFWEYEQYF.

This chain uses TRBV27 with TRBJ2-5; 10 nucleotides line up with TRBD2. The CDR3 sequence is 17 residues long. The germline V gene encodes CDR1 MNHEY and CDR2 SMNVEV (reference sequence). Trimming took 5 bases from V and 7 from J; bases not matched to a gene: 16. The CDR3 region is CASSPIDRLAGAGTQYF. The CDR3, as DNA: TGTGCCAGCAGTCCTATCGACAGGCTAGCGGGGGCAGGGACCCAGTACTTC.

The V gene is TRBV5-1, the J gene TRBJ2-1, with D perhaps matching TRBD1 (5 bases). This CDR3 is 15 amino acids long. V shed 0 bases and J shed 3 bases, with 10 bases lying between them. Looked up from germline, CDR1 is SGHRS and CDR2 is YFSETQ. The CDR3 sequence is CASSLAQGNYNEQFF. DNA of the CDR3: TGCGCCAGCAGCTTGGCCCAGGGCAACTACAATGAGCAGTTCTTC.

This clone was detected only once. The rearrangement uses TRBV6-6 and TRBJ2-1, with a tentative D call TRBD2 (6 bases). The germline V and J ends were trimmed by 6 bases and 7 bases, with 16 bases remaining between them. The CDR3 runs 14 residues. Germline-derived CDR1 and CDR2 are MNHNY and SVGAGI (reference sequence). The CDR3 reads CASRSTSSANEQFF. CDR3 in DNA: TGTGCCAGCAGAAGTACGTCTAGCGCGAATGAGCAGTTCTTC.

This clone appeared a few times. V gene TRBV28 combines with J gene TRBJ2-3; 15 positions match TRBD2. After removal of 6 bases from V and 3 bases from J, the junction contained 7 bases not matched to a gene. The CDR3 is 17 amino acids. Germline V CDR1 and CDR2: MDHEN, SYDVKM. The CDR3 coding sequence is TGTGCCAGCAGCCTGGGACTAGCGGGAGGCGGTACAGATACGCAGTATTTT. Protein product: CASSLGLAGGGTDTQYF.

V usage is TRBV5-1 and J usage is TRBJ1-1, with D maybe TRBD1 (5 bases). Germline CDR1 is SGHRS and CDR2 is YFSETQ. CDR3 length: 13 amino acids. The V end was cut by 0 bases, the J end by 6 bases, with 9 bases between. The CDR3 spells CASSLAREAEAFF. Written as DNA, the CDR3 is TGCGCCAGCAGCTTGGCCAGGGAGGCTGAAGCTTTCTTT.

The chain is built from TRBV28 and TRBJ1-3, with D unclear. In germline, CDR1 is MDHEN, CDR2 SYDVKM. The germline V and J ends were trimmed by 6 bases and 9 bases, with 12 bases remaining between them. The CDR3 is made up of 12 amino acids. For the CDR3, the DNA is TGTGCCAGCAGGGCCTCAACGGGCACCATATATTTT. Its protein product is CASRASTGTIYF.

The J gene is TRBJ2-2, the V gene TRBV19, with 7 bases matching TRBD1. The germline gives CDR1 LNHDA, CDR2 SQIVND (reference sequence). V lost 5 bases to trimming and J lost 0 bases; unmatched junction nucleotides: 0. The CDR3 loop spans 14 amino acids. The CDR3 sequence is CASSGQANTGELFF. The CDR3 nucleotides read TGTGCCAGTAGTGGACAGGCGAACACCGGGGAGCTGTTTTTT.

The chain recombines TRBV7-9 with TRBJ2-1; D is possibly TRBD2 (5 bases). V lost 5 bases and J 8 bases, leaving 13 bases between the germline ends. Germline V gene lookup returns CDR1 SEHNR and CDR2 FQNEAQ (reference sequence). The CDR3 has 13 amino acids. The CDR3 DNA is TGTGCCAGCAGCCCGCCGCGGGTCGATGAGCAGTTCTTC. It translates to CASSPPRVDEQFF.

CDR3 in amino acids: CASSIWSPFPGVGVNTEAFF. The CDR3 nucleotides read TGTGCCAGTAGTATTTGGTCCCCGTTCCCAGGGGTCGGAGTGAACACTGAAGCTTTCTTT. The chain employs TRBV19 and TRBJ1-1, with a possible D match to TRBD1 (6 bases). The V gene lost 3 bases and the J gene lost 0 bases, with 26 bases spanning the gap. The CDR3 has 20 residues. Germline-derived CDR1 and CDR2 are LNHDA and SQIVND (reference sequence). Full variable domain (remainder filled in from reference TRBV19 and TRBJ1-1): DGGITQSPKYLFRKEGQNVTLSCEQNLNHDAMYWYRQDPGQGLRLIYYSQIVNDFQKGDIAEGYSVSREKKESFPLTVTSAQKNPTAFYLCASSIWSPFPGVGVNTEAFFGQGTRLTVV.

This clone has more than one count but fewer than ten. The chain joins TRBV15 to TRBJ1-6; no reliable D call. V was clipped by 0 bases and J by 0 bases, with 9 bases between them. The CDR3 runs to 17 residues. Germline CDR1 LNHNV, CDR2 YYDKDF (reference sequence). Written as DNA, the CDR3 is TGTGCCACCAGCAGAGACGAGTGGAGCTCCTATAATTCACCCCTCCACTTT. Translating gives CATSRDEWSSYNSPLHF.

The gene calls are TRBV29-1 and TRBJ2-7, with TRBD2 identical over 8 bases. The CDR3 has 14 amino acids. Germline loops: CDR1 SQVTM, CDR2 ANQGSEA. J was trimmed by 3 bases and V by 4 bases; bases with no gene match: 8. The DNA for the CDR3 is TGCAGCGTTGTGGAAGGACTAGCAGTCTACGAGCAGTACTTC. Amino acids: CSVVEGLAVYEQYF.

The chain employs TRBV24-1 and TRBJ2-7; 9 bases match TRBD1. The J segment lost 1 base and the V segment lost 3 bases, leaving 3 bases of the junction unmatched. This CDR3 comprises 15 residues. The germline V gene has CDR1 KGHDR and CDR2 SFDVKD. CDR3 amino acids: CATSDPGQGSYEQYF. The CDR3 DNA sequence: TGTGCCACCAGTGATCCGGGACAGGGATCCTACGAGCAGTACTTC.

The V gene is TRBV4-1, the J gene TRBJ2-7; 9 bases agree with TRBD1. Germline assignment: CDR1 MGHRA and CDR2 YSYEKL. The V segment lost 3 bases and the J segment 6 bases; nucleotides outside the gene matches: 6. The CDR3 has 14 amino acids. CDR3: CASSQGQGGLEQYF. In DNA form, the CDR3 reads TGCGCCAGCAGCCAGGGACAGGGAGGGCTCGAGCAGTACTTC.

CDR3 nucleotides: TGTGCCAGCAGCGTTTCCGGGACAGGGGGCTACGAGCAGTACTTC. Its translation is CASSVSGTGGYEQYF. V usage is TRBV7-2 and J usage is TRBJ2-7; 11 positions match TRBD1. With 5 bases clipped from V and 3 bases from J, the junction kept 6 bases outside the gene matches. The CDR3 runs to 15 residues. Germline V gene lookup returns CDR1 SGHTA and CDR2 FQGNSA.

V is TRBV10-3 and J is TRBJ2-5, with TRBD1 matching over 8 bases. CDR1 and CDR2 from the germline V gene are ENHRY and SYGVKD. Trimming took 10 bases from V and 0 from J; bases not matched to a gene: 1. This CDR3 spans 12 amino acids. The CDR3 loop reads CATTGDQETQYF. CDR3 DNA sequence: TGTGCCACGACAGGGGACCAAGAGACCCAGTACTTC.

This clone was found a few times. V and J are TRBV3-1 (or the pseudogene TRBV3-2) and TRBJ2-7, with TRBD2 as a possible D gene (6 bases). Trimming removed 0 bases at V and 5 bases at J, with 14 bases between. CDR1 and CDR2 from the germline V gene are LGHDT and YNNKEL (reference sequence). The length of the CDR3 is 15 residues. The CDR3 DNA follows: TGTGCCAGCAGCCAAGAACGGGAGTACGGCGACGAGCAGTACTTC. Residues: CASSQEREYGDEQYF.

Only one count was recorded for this clone. This sequence joins TRBV12-5 and TRBJ2-1; 7 bases match TRBD1. Unmatched junction bases numbered 2, after V lost 3 bases and J lost 9 bases. This CDR3 is built from 12 residues. Looked up from germline, CDR1 is LGHNT and CDR2 is FRNRAP. The CDR3 DNA reads TGTGCTAGTGGTTTCAGGGGGAGTGAGCAGTTCTTC. Its translation: CASGFRGSEQFF.

The V call is TRBV15, the J call TRBJ1-5, with D possibly being TRBD1 (6 bases). The CDR3 covers 14 residues. V was pared by 5 bases and J by 0 bases, with 8 bases between. CDR1 is LNHNV, CDR2 YYDKDF, per germline (reference sequence). CDR3 sequence: CATSGGLSNQPQHF. The CDR3 DNA sequence: TGTGCCACCAGCGGGGGCCTTAGCAATCAGCCCCAGCATTTT.

The CDR3 bases are TGTGCCAGCTCGCGGACTAGCGGGAGCACCGGGGAGCTGTTTTTT. It is translated as CASSRTSGSTGELFF. The chain recombines TRBV6-5 with TRBJ2-2; TRBD2 agrees at 13 bases. The V gene's germline CDR1 is MNHEY and CDR2 SVGAGI. The ends lost 8 bases at V and 4 bases at J; junction bases unmatched: 4. The CDR3 has 15 residues.

This chain joins TRBV5-4 and TRBJ1-2; D may be TRBD1 (5 bases). The CDR3 extends over 13 amino acids. V dropped 0 bases and J dropped 4 bases, with 7 bases sitting between them. The germline CDR1 and CDR2 sequences are SGHNT and YYREEE (reference sequence). The CDR3 bases are TGTGCCAGCAGCTTGGAGGGGTTCTATGGCTACACCTTC. It codes for CASSLEGFYGYTF.

This clone was detected only a few times. The chain combines TRBV5-4 with TRBJ1-3; 9 bases line up with TRBD1. With V trimmed by 2 bases and J by 8 bases, 11 bases remained unmatched. This CDR3 comprises 16 residues. Germline CDR1 and CDR2: SGHNT and YYREEE (reference sequence). CDR3 coding DNA: TGTGCCAGCAGCTTTGGGCCCGACAGGGGGTTAGACACCATATATTTT. Residues: CASSFGPDRGLDTIYF.

This chain joins TRBV12-3 or TRBV12-4 and TRBJ1-4; the D gene is possibly TRBD1 (5 bases). The germline V and J ends were trimmed by 1 base and 6 bases, with 6 bases remaining between them. The CDR3 is 13 residues long. The CDR3 spells CASSLGGDEKLFF. CDR3 bases: TGTGCCAGCAGTTTAGGGGGCGATGAAAAACTGTTTTTT.

This clone has just one count. The rearrangement uses TRBV5-5 and TRBJ2-7; 7 positions agree with TRBD1. From germline, CDR1 is SGHKS and CDR2 YYEKEE (reference sequence). J gave up 4 bases and V 1 base, and 11 bases lay outside the gene matches. This CDR3 has 16 amino acids. Written as DNA, the CDR3 is TGTGCCAGCAGCTTGCTGAAGACGCAGGGGGATTACGAGCAGTACTTC. Its translation: CASSLLKTQGDYEQYF. Full variable domain (outside the CDR3, taken from reference TRBV5-5 and TRBJ2-7): DAGVTQSPTHLIKTRGQQVTLRCSPISGHKSVSWYQQVLGQGPQFIFQYYEKEERGRGNFPDRFSARQFPNYSSELNVNALLLGDSALYLCASSLLKTQGDYEQYFGPGTRLTVT.

In this sample, this clone turned up a few times. The V gene is TRBV27, the J gene TRBJ2-7; 9 bases are a match to TRBD1. Germline V CDR1 and CDR2: MNHEY, SMNVEV (reference sequence). J was trimmed by 2 bases and V by 2 bases; bases with no gene match: 4. This CDR3 region has 15 residues. CDR3 in amino acids: CASSLNRGRPYEQYF. In DNA form, the CDR3 reads TGTGCCAGCAGTTTAAACAGGGGGCGCCCCTACGAGCAGTACTTC.

The rearrangement links TRBV11-2 to TRBJ2-5, with 7 positions matching TRBD2. Looked up from germline, CDR1 is SGHAT and CDR2 is FQNNGV. The CDR3 runs 14 residues. V shed 7 bases, J shed 4 bases, and the junction held 9 bases outside the gene matches. The CDR3 DNA is TGTGCCAGCACCGAGGCGGGAGTTGGAGAGACCCAGTACTTC. It codes for CASTEAGVGETQYF.